One sample yielded the 27 T cell receptor beta chains listed below, sequenced in a study of cytomegalovirus exposure and HLA in healthy donors. Both 60 Vbeta primers and 13 Jbeta primers went into the PCR. Assay: immunoSEQ multiplex PCR; the TCRdb copy retains only in-frame clones and omits some. The sample carries roughly 170,000 clones, roughly 85% recorded once. The material sequenced was PBMCs. The receptors derive from a male donor in good health and CMV-seronegative.

The V and J genes are TRBV28 and TRBJ1-2; 8 bases are a match to TRBD1. Germline CDR1 reads MDHEN; CDR2 reads SYDVKM. CDR3 length equals 13 residues. The V segment lost 11 bases and the J segment 7 bases; nucleotides outside the gene matches: 12. The CDR3 nucleotides read TGTGCCGCACAGGGGGGTACTTGGGGTGGCTACACCTTC. This gives the protein CAAQGGTWGGYTF.

The chain joins TRBV19 to TRBJ2-2; D call uncertain. V was clipped by 4 bases and J by 5 bases, with 8 bases between them. This CDR3 is 13 amino acids long. From germline, CDR1 is LNHDA and CDR2 SQIVND (reference sequence). CDR3 amino acids: CASSKHQTGELFF. CDR3 coding DNA: TGTGCCAGTAGTAAACATCAAACCGGGGAGCTGTTTTTT.

The chain recombines TRBV7-2 with TRBJ2-7; maybe TRBD2 (7 bases). CDR1 is SGHTA, CDR2 FQGNSA, per germline. The CDR3 length is 15 residues. Deletions cut 5 bases from V and 4 bases from J, with 18 bases between. This CDR3 reads CASSPYRGGGYEQYF. The DNA of the CDR3 is TGTGCCAGCAGCCCTTATAGGGGAGGGGGTTACGAGCAGTACTTC.

The chain couples TRBV5-6 to TRBJ2-1; 11 positions match TRBD2. The length of the CDR3 is 17 residues. With 0 bases clipped from V and 2 bases from J, the junction kept 4 bases outside the gene matches. Germline V gives CDR1 SGHDT, CDR2 YYEEEE. CDR3: CASSLARLAGTYNEQFF. The CDR3 DNA reads TGTGCCAGCAGCTTGGCCCGACTAGCGGGGACCTACAATGAGCAGTTCTTC.

The genes are TRBV2 and TRBJ1-4; D unresolved. The V and J ends lost 10 bases and 11 bases respectively, with 11 bases between them. Germline V gives CDR1 SNHLY, CDR2 FYNNEI. This CDR3 is 10 amino acids long. This chain's CDR3 is CATQLGKLFF. DNA of the CDR3: TGTGCCACCCAACTCGGGAAACTGTTTTTT.

The chain links TRBV5-1 to TRBJ2-3; maybe TRBD1 (6 bases). V lost 5 bases to trimming and J lost 11 bases, with 18 bases between them. This CDR3 has 13 residues. CDR1 and CDR2 (germline): SGHRS, YFSETQ. In DNA, the CDR3 is TGCGCCAGCAGATACAGATACAGGGTCCGGCAGTATTTT. Translating gives CASRYRYRVRQYF.

The CDR3 bases are TGTGCCAGCAGTGACTCTGCGGGTTCTCAGCCCCAGCATTTT. This gives the protein CASSDSAGSQPQHF. The chain employs TRBV6-4 and TRBJ1-5; D remains unclear. V was cut by 0 bases and J by 6 bases, with 9 bases left in between. The CDR3 is 14 residues long. Germline loops: CDR1 MRHNA, CDR2 SNTAGT.

This clone has a handful of counts. The rearrangement joins TRBV7-3 to TRBJ1-1; TRBD1 is a possible D gene (5 bases). Germline CDR1 and CDR2: SGHTA and FQGTGA. V was shortened by 1 base and J by 8 bases, with 14 bases between the two germline ends. The CDR3 loop spans 14 amino acids. CDR3 bases: TGTGCCAGCAGCTTAAGCGGGGCACAGTCAGAAGCTTTCTTT. Amino acid sequence: CASSLSGAQSEAFF.

The chain links TRBV19 to TRBJ1-4, with no clear D. The V gene lost 5 bases and the J gene lost 5 bases, with 12 bases spanning the gap. Looked up from germline, CDR1 is LNHDA and CDR2 is SQIVND (reference sequence). The CDR3 runs 14 residues. In DNA, the CDR3 is TGTGCCAGTAGTTCCCAACAGAAGAATGAAAAACTGTTTTTT. Amino acids: CASSSQQKNEKLFF.

This chain links TRBV9 with TRBJ2-5, with 8 bases matching TRBD2. The CDR3 extends over 16 amino acids. Per the germline V gene, CDR1 is SGDLS and CDR2 is YYNGEE. Germline trimming cut 4 bases from V and 11 bases from J; bases unmatched to any gene: 19. CDR3 sequence: CASSPRGAGAPGEQYF. CDR3 DNA: TGTGCCAGCAGCCCGCGAGGAGCGGGGGCCCCCGGGGAGCAGTACTTC.

The rearrangement links TRBV28 to TRBJ2-5, with D perhaps matching TRBD1 (5 bases). The last part of the DNA fits TRBJ2-7 better; the J call may be wrong. Per germline, CDR1 MDHEN and CDR2 SYDVKM. The CDR3 has 16 amino acids. The CDR3 DNA is TGTGCCAGCAATATTAGGGGCAGGTCTGACAGCTACGAGCAGTACTTC. Protein product: CASNIRGRSDSYEQYF.

The J gene is TRBJ2-1, the V gene TRBV19; 7 nucleotides match TRBD2. The CDR3 totals 17 residues. With 7 bases clipped from V and 3 bases from J, the junction kept 15 bases outside the gene matches. The germline V gene has CDR1 LNHDA and CDR2 SQIVND (reference sequence). The CDR3 region has the DNA TGTGCCAGTACTCCGTCAGAGGCTAGCGGTTTCTACAATGAGCAGTTCTTC. This codes for CASTPSEASGFYNEQFF.

The chain joins TRBV28 to TRBJ2-7; D is ambiguous. This CDR3 spans 13 amino acids. Germline CDR1 reads MDHEN; CDR2 reads SYDVKM. V lost 3 bases, J lost 3 bases, and 9 bases lay in between. In nucleotides, the CDR3 is TGTGCCAGCAGTTTGGCCTCGGGCTACGAGCAGTACTTC. Translating it yields CASSLASGYEQYF.

With regard to this clone: The conserved phenylalanine or tryptophan is not found at the CDR3 terminus, so this likely reflects a read error. Because the CDR3's place on the DNA is in doubt, the DNA is left out and the CDR3 is given as listed by TCRdb. This chain joins TRBV15 and TRBJ1-1; the table gives TRBD1 as D, unverified against the DNA. The CDR3 has 15 residues if both end residues are counted. CDR1 is LNHNV, CDR2 YYDKDF, per germline (reference sequence). The CDR3: CATSNAYGTGGFRDL.

This chain links TRBV2 with TRBJ1-2; the match to TRBD1 covers 8 bases. This CDR3 spans 14 amino acids. Germline CDR1 is SNHLY and CDR2 is FYNNEI. J gave up 3 bases and V 6 bases, and 6 bases lay outside the gene matches. The CDR3 nucleotides read TGTGCCAGCAGATCGGACAGGGCCGACTATGGCTACACCTTC. Protein: CASRSDRADYGYTF. The variable domain in full, with the rest retrieved from reference TRBV2 and TRBJ1-2, is EPEVTQTPSHQVTQMGQEVILRCVPISNHLYFYWYRQILGQKVEFLVSFYNNEISEKSEIFDDQFSVERPDGSNFTLKIRSTKLEDSAMYFCASRSDRADYGYTFGSGTRLTVV.

Only a few counts were recorded for this clone. The V call is TRBV19, the J call TRBJ2-3; maybe TRBD1 (5 bases). Trimming cost V 0 bases and J 2 bases, with 24 bases left between them. CDR3 length: 20 amino acids. Germline V gene lookup returns CDR1 LNHDA and CDR2 SQIVND (reference sequence). The CDR3 here is CASSIDRRGPRGNVTDTQYF. In DNA form, the CDR3 reads TGTGCCAGTAGTATAGATAGGAGAGGCCCTAGGGGTAATGTCACAGATACGCAGTATTTT.

This chain links TRBV19 with TRBJ1-5; D is possibly TRBD1 (6 bases). The germline V and J ends were trimmed by 3 bases and 5 bases, with 11 bases remaining between them. CDR1 and CDR2 from the germline V gene are LNHDA and SQIVND (reference sequence). The CDR3 sequence is 14 residues long. The CDR3 DNA is TGTGCCAGTAGTATCGGGACATCCGATCAGCCCCAGCATTTT. Translation gives CASSIGTSDQPQHF.

J is TRBJ1-5 and V is TRBV7-9, with TRBD1 matching over 8 bases. Trimming took 4 bases from V and 7 from J; bases not matched to a gene: 6. Germline values: CDR1 SEHNR, CDR2 FQNEAQ (reference sequence). This CDR3 spans 14 amino acids. CDR3 sequence reads: CASSSDRVEQPQHF. The CDR3 nucleotides are TGTGCCAGCAGCTCGGACAGGGTCGAGCAGCCCCAGCATTTT.

The chain carries TRBV6-5 and TRBJ1-6; D gene ambiguous. The V end was cut by 4 bases, the J end by 7 bases, with 5 bases between. This CDR3 contains 12 residues. Per germline, CDR1 MNHEY and CDR2 SVGAGI. The CDR3 DNA sequence: TGTGCCAGCAGTTCCCCGAATTCACCCCTCCACTTT. Its protein is CASSSPNSPLHF.

The chain has TRBV7-3 and TRBJ2-1; 7 bases are a match to TRBD2. The length of the CDR3 is 16 residues. Germline trimming cut 5 bases from V and 2 bases from J; bases unmatched to any gene: 9. CDR1 SGHTA and CDR2 FQGTGA come from the germline V gene. The CDR3: CASSRIPGLPYNEQFF. In nucleotides, the CDR3 is TGTGCCAGCAGCCGTATTCCGGGACTACCCTACAATGAGCAGTTCTTC.

V is TRBV28 and J is TRBJ2-3; TRBD2 agrees at 9 bases. V was clipped by 5 bases and J by 1 base; unmatched bases: 4. Germline CDR1 is MDHEN and CDR2 is SYDVKM. The CDR3 is made up of 15 amino acids. This CDR3 reads CASSVVAGGTDTQYF. The CDR3 region has the DNA TGTGCCAGCAGTGTGGTAGCGGGGGGCACAGATACGCAGTATTTT.

This sequence joins TRBV4-2 and TRBJ1-4; D is perhaps TRBD1 (6 bases). V was cut by 4 bases and J by 0 bases, with 9 bases left in between. The germline CDR1 and CDR2 sequences are LGHNA and YNFKEQ. The CDR3 length is 15 residues. The chain's CDR3 is CASSPDSTTNEKLFF. The CDR3 coding sequence is TGTGCCAGCAGCCCGGACAGTACAACTAATGAAAAACTGTTTTTT.

This rearrangement joins TRBV7-3 to TRBJ2-1; 9 bases are a match to TRBD2. The CDR3 runs 19 residues. V lost 2 bases and J lost 1; bases outside the gene matches: 12. Germline V gene lookup returns CDR1 SGHTA and CDR2 FQGTGA. CDR3 DNA: TGTGCCAGCAGCTTATTGATGGGTAGCGGGAGTTGGTCCTACAATGAGCAGTTCTTC. Encoded protein: CASSLLMGSGSWSYNEQFF.

Here the CDR3 reads CASSRGGVWETQYF. The CDR3 nucleotides read TGTGCCAGCAGCCGGGGGGGGGTGTGGGAGACCCAGTACTTC. V is TRBV7-7 and J is TRBJ2-5; 8 nucleotides line up with TRBD2. With 5 bases clipped from V and 5 bases from J, the junction kept 7 bases outside the gene matches. The germline V gene encodes CDR1 SSHAT and CDR2 FNYEAQ (reference sequence). The CDR3 spans 14 residues. Drawing the rest from reference TRBV7-7 and TRBJ2-5, the complete variable domain is GAGVSQSPRYKVTKRGQDVTLRCDPISSHATLYWYQQALGQGPEFLTYFNYEAQPDKSGLPSDRFSAERPEGSISTLTIQRTEQRDSAMYRCASSRGGVWETQYFGPGTRLLVL.

This clone was recorded a few times. The same CDR3 can be traced to other DNA sequences in this sample. The rearrangement uses TRBV25-1 and TRBJ1-2; the D is unclear. The CDR3 extends over 12 amino acids. Trimming removed 6 bases from V and 7 bases from J, with 12 bases in between. From germline, CDR1 is MGHDK and CDR2 SYGVNS. This CDR3 is CASSPGKSGYTF. The CDR3 bases are TGTGCCAGCAGCCCCGGTAAAAGTGGCTACACCTTC.

This clone was seen only a few times. The chain combines TRBV6-1 with TRBJ1-5, with D hard to call. Germline CDR1 MNHNS, CDR2 SASEGT. With 6 bases removed from V and 0 bases from J, the gap between germline ends came to 12 bases. This CDR3 spans 15 amino acids. The CDR3, as DNA: TGTGCCAGCAGGAAGACAACCGTTAGCAATCAGCCCCAGCATTTT. It specifies CASRKTTVSNQPQHF.

The chain uses TRBV9 and TRBJ2-7, with no clear D. Trimming cost V 0 bases and J 2 bases, with 9 bases left between them. Germline V gene data show CDR1 as SGDLS and CDR2 as YYNGEE. There are 14 residues in the CDR3. DNA for the CDR3: TGTGCCAGCAGCGTAGGTCCCAGGACCTACGAGCAGTACTTC. This sequence encodes CASSVGPRTYEQYF.